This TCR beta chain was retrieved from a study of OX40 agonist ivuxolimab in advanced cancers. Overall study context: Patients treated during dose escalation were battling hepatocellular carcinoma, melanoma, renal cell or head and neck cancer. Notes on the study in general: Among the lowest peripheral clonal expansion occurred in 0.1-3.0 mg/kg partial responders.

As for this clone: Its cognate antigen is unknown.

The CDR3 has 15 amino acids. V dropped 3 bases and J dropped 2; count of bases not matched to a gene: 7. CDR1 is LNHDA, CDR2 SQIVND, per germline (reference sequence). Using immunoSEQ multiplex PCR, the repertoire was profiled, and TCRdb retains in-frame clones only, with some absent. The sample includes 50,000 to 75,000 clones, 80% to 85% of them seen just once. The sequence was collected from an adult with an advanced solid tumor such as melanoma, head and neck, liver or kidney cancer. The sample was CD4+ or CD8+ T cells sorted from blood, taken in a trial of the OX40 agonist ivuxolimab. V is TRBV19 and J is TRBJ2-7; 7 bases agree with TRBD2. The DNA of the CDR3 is TGTGCCAGTAGTATTTATGGCGGGGGTACCTACGAGCAGTACTTC. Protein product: CASSIYGGGTYEQYF.